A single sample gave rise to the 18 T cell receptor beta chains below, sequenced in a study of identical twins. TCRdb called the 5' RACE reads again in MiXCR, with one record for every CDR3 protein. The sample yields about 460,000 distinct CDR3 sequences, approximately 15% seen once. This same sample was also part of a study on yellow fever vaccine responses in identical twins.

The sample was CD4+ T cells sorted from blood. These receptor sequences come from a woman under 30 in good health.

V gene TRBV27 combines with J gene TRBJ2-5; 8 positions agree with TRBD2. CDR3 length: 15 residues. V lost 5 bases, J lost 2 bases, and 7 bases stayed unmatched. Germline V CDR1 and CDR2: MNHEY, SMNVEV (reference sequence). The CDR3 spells CASSRTSPGQETQYF. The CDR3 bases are TGTGCCAGCAGTCGGACTAGCCCGGGGCAAGAGACCCAGTACTTC.

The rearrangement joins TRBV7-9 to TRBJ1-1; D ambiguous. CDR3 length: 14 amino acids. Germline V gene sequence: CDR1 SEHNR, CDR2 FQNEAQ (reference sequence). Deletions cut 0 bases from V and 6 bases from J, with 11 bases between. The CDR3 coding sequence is TGTGCCAGCAGCTTAGCGCTGGAGAGAGCTGAAGCTTTCTTT. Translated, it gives CASSLALERAEAFF.

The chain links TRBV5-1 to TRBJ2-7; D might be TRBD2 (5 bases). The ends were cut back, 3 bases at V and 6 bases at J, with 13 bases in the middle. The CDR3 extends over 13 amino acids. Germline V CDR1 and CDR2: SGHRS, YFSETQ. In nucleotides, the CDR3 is TGCGCCAGCAGCTCCGGGATTGTGGGCGAGCAGTACTTC. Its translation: CASSSGIVGEQYF.

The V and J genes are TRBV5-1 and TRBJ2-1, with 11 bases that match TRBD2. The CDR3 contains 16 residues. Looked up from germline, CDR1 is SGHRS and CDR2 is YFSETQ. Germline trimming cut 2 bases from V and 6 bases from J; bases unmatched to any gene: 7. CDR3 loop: CASSFQVGLAGNEQFF. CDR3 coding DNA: TGCGCCAGCAGCTTTCAAGTTGGACTAGCGGGCAATGAGCAGTTCTTC.

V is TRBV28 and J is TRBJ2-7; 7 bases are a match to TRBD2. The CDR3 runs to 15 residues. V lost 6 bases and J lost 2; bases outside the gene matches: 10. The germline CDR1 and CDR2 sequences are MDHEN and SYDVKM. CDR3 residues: CASRFGLGATYEQYF. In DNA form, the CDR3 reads TGTGCCAGCAGGTTCGGACTAGGGGCAACCTACGAGCAGTACTTC.

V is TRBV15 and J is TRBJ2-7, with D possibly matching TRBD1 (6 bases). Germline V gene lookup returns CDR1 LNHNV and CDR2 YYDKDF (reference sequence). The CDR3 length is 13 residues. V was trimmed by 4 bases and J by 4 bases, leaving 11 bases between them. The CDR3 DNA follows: TGTGCCACCAGCAAACAGGGTACGTACGAGCAGTACTTC. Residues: CATSKQGTYEQYF.

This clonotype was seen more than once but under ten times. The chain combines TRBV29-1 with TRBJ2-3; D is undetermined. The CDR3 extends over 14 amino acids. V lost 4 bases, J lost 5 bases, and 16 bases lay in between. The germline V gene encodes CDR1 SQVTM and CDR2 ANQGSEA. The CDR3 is CSVVTSPVGDTQYF. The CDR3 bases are TGCAGCGTTGTCACCAGCCCTGTTGGAGATACGCAGTATTTT.

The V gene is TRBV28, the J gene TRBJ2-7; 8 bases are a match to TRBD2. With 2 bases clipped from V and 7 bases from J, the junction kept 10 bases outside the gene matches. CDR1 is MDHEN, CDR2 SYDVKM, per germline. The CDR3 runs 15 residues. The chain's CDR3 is CASSLRASGFEEQYF. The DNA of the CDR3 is TGTGCCAGCAGTTTAAGGGCTAGCGGGTTTGAAGAGCAGTACTTC.

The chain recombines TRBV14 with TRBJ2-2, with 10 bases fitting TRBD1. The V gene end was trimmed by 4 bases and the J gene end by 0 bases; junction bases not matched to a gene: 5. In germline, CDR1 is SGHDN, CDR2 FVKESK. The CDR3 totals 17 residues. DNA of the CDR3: TGTGCCAGCAGCCGTACCGGGACAGGGGCGAACACCGGGGAGCTGTTTTTT. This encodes CASSRTGTGANTGELFF. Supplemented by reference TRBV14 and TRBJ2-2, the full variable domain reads EAGVTQFPSHSVIEKGQTVTLRCDPISGHDNLYWYRRVMGKEIKFLLHFVKESKQDESGMPNNRFLAERTGGTYSTLKVQPAELEDSGVYFCASSRTGTGANTGELFFGEGSRLTVL.

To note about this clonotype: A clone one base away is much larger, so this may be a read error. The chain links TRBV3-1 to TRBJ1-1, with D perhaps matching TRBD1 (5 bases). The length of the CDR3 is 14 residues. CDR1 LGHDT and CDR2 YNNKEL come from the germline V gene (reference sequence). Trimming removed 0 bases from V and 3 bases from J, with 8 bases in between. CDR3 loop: CASSQEGGDTEAFF. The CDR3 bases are TGTGCCAGCAGCCAAGAAGGAGGGGACACTGAAGCTTTCTTT.

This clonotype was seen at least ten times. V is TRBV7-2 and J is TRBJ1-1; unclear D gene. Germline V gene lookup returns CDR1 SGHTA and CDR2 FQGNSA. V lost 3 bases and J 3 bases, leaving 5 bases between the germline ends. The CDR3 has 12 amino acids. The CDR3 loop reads CASSLGYTEAFF. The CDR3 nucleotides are TGTGCCAGCAGCTTGGGGTACACTGAAGCTTTCTTT. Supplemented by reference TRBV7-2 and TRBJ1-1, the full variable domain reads GAGVSQSPSNKVTEKGKDVELRCDPISGHTALYWYRQSLGQGLEFLIYFQGNSAPDKSGLPSDRFSAERTGGSVSTLTIQRTQQEDSAVYLCASSLGYTEAFFGQGTRLTVV.

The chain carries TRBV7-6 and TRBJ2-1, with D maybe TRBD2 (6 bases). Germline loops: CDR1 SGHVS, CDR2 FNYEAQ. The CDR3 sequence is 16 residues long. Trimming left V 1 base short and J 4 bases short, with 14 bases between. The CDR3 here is CASSLVGTQVYNEQFF. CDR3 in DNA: TGTGCCAGCAGCTTAGTCGGGACTCAGGTTTACAATGAGCAGTTCTTC.

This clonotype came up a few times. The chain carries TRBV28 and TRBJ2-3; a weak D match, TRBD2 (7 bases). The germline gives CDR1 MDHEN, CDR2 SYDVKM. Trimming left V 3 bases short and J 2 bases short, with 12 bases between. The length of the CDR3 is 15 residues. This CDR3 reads CASSFPGGATDTQYF. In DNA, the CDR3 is TGTGCCAGCAGTTTTCCGGGGGGCGCCACAGATACGCAGTATTTT.

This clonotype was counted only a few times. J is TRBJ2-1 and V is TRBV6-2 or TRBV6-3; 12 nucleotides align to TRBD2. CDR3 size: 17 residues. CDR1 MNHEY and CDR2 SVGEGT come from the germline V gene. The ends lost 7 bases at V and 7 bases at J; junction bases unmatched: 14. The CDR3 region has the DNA TGTGCCAGCACCCTTCGACTAGCGGGAGCCCCGGGGAATGAGCAGTTCTTC. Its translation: CASTLRLAGAPGNEQFF.

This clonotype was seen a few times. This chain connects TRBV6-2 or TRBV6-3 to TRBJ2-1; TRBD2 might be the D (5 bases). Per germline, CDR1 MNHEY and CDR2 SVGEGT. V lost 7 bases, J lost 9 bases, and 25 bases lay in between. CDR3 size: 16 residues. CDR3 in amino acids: CASTLGESSHVGEQFF. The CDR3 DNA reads TGTGCCAGCACCCTCGGGGAGAGTAGTCATGTAGGTGAGCAGTTCTTC.

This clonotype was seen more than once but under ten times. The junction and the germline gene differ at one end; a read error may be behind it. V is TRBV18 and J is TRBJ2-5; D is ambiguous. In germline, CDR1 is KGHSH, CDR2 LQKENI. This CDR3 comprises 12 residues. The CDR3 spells CASSPIQENQYF. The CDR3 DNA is TGTGCCAGCTCACCGATACAAGAGAACCAGTACTTC. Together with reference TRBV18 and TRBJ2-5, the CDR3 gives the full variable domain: NAGVMQNPRHLVRRRGQEARLRCSPMKGHSHVYWYRQLPEEGLKFMVYLQKENIIDESGMPKERFSAEFPKEGPSILRIQQVVRGDSAAYFCASSPIQENQYFGPGTRLLVL.

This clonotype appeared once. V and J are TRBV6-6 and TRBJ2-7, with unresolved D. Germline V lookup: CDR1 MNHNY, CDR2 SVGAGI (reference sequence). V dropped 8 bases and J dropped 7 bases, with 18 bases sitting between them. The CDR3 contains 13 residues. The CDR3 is CASLQMGVGEQYF. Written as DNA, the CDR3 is TGTGCCAGCCTTCAAATGGGTGTTGGGGAGCAGTACTTC.

CDR3 sequence (DNA): TGCGCCAGCAGCTTAGCGGGAGGTGGCGATGCGCAGTTCTTC. Its translation is CASSLAGGGDAQFF. The chain recombines TRBV5-1 with TRBJ2-1; 9 bases match TRBD2. V lost 2 bases, J lost 12 bases, and 9 bases stayed unmatched. The CDR3 extends over 14 amino acids. Per the germline V gene, CDR1 is SGHRS and CDR2 is YFSETQ.